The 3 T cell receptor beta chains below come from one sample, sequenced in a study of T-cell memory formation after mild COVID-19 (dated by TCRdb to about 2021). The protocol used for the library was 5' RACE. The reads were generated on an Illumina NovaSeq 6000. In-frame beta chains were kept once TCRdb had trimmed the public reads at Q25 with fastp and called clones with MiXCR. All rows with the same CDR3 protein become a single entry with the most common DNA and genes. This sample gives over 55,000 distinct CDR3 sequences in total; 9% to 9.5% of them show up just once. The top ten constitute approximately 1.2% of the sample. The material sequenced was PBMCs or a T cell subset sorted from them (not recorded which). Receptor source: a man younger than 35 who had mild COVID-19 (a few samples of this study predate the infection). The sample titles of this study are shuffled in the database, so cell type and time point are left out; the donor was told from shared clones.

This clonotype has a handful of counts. As DNA, the CDR3 is TGTGCCAGCTCACCCGGGTCCCCGAACAATGAGCAGTTCTTC. Amino acid sequence: CASSPGSPNNEQFF. This chain links TRBV18 with TRBJ2-1, with no clear D. The length of the CDR3 is 14 residues. From germline, CDR1 is KGHSH and CDR2 LQKENI. The V and J ends lost 3 bases and 5 bases respectively, with 11 bases between them.

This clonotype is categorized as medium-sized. The CDR3 here is CASSLLTGALGDTQYF. The CDR3 DNA reads TGTGCCAGCAGCCTTCTGACAGGGGCACTGGGAGATACGCAGTATTTT. V is TRBV5-6 and J is TRBJ2-3; 8 positions agree with TRBD1. With 4 bases clipped from V and 5 bases from J, the junction kept 12 bases outside the gene matches. CDR3 size: 16 residues. CDR1 is SGHDT and CDR2 is YYEEEE in the germline V gene.

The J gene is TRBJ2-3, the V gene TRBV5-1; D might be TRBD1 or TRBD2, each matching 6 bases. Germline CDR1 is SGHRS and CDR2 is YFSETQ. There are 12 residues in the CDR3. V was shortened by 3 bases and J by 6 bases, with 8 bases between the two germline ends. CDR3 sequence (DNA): TGCGCCAGCAGCTCCGGGGGCGATACGCAGTATTTT. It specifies CASSSGGDTQYF.